A single T cell receptor (beta chain) is shown here with its context. Its antigen is not identified. The data originate from a study of cytomegalovirus exposure and HLA in healthy donors. The study, taken as a whole, reports: An Asian-associated ancestry cluster reportedly showed fewer N-insertions than the approximately 700-donor mean in a later analysis. 16,951 TCR beta sequences were associated with HLA alleles at 0.05 false discovery rate in a later analysis. Later analysis indicated greater clonal expansion among HLA-associated TCR beta chains than among equally common other chains.

CDR1 and CDR2 from the germline V gene are LGHNT and FRNRAP. V shed 1 base, J shed 2 bases, and the junction held 16 bases outside the gene matches. CDR3 length equals 20 residues. Amplification used 60 Vbeta primers and 13 Jbeta primers. Sequenced by immunoSEQ multiplex PCR; TCRdb stores in-frame clones only, minus some. This table has 130,000 or so clones, roughly 80% appearing once. The chain recombines TRBV12-5 with TRBJ2-7; 11 bases align to TRBD2. This clonotype was obtained from a female donor in good health and CMV-seronegative. Material for sequencing was PBMCs. This CDR3 is CASGLAGTSGVSEAPYEQYF. The CDR3 coding sequence is TGTGCTAGTGGTTTGGCCGGGACTAGCGGTGTCTCAGAGGCACCCTACGAGCAGTACTTC.